A selection of T cell receptor beta chains follows, all from one sample in a study of post-analysis software for immune sequencing data. TCRdb redid the calling of the PCR reads with MiXCR, one entry per CDR3 protein. The sample records fewer than 850,000 distinct CDR3 sequences, just under 30% being singletons. The source material was blood. The receptors here all came from a girl between 5 and 17 years old with multiple sclerosis. CDR3s include the opening cysteine and the closing phenylalanine or tryptophan. A D gene is named only where the DNA matches it firmly. Clone size, where shown, is once, few, many, or a class for clones that have expanded.

>NA|17|NA|TRBJ2-2|TRBV5-1
CASSPDGGPEVTGELFF
TGCGCCAGCAGCCCGGATGGGGGCCCGGAGGTCACCGGGGAGCTGTTTTTT
>TRBD1|15|few|TRBJ1-4|TRBV28
CASSPNGQVNEKLFF
TGTGCCAGCAGCCCTAACGGACAGGTCAATGAAAAACTGTTTTTT
>NA|13|many|TRBJ2-7|TRBV5-6
CASSLGTVREQYF
TGTGCCAGCAGCTTGGGGACAGTCCGCGAGCAGTACTTC
>TRBD1|14|few|TRBJ2-3|TRBV29-1
CSVSRDRGTDTQYF
TGCAGCGTCAGCCGGGACAGGGGCACAGATACGCAGTATTTT
>NA|11|many|TRBJ2-5|TRBV2
CASSEQETQYF
TGTGCCAGCAGTGAACAAGAGACCCAGTACTTC
>NA|17|NA|TRBJ2-3|TRBV4-3
CASSQDPQSASTDTQYF
TGCGCCAGCAGCCAAGACCCACAGTCAGCTAGCACAGATACGCAGTATTTT
>NA|14|NA|TRBJ2-5|TRBV18
CASSLGQWRETQYF
TGTGCCAGCTCACTAGGACAGTGGCGAGAGACCCAGTACTTC
>TRBD1|16|NA|TRBJ2-1|TRBV20-1
CSAFSGTGGSYNEQFF
TGCAGTGCTTTTTCCGGGACAGGGGGCTCCTACAATGAGCAGTTCTTC
>TRBD1|16|few|TRBJ1-6|TRBV11-2
CASSLNHRTGASPLHF
TGTGCCAGCAGCTTAAATCATAGGACAGGGGCCTCACCCCTCCACTTT
>NA|13|few|TRBJ1-2|TRBV3-1
CASSHTTGQGYTF
TGTGCCAGCAGCCACACAACAGGGCAAGGCTACACCTTC
>NA|15|NA|TRBJ2-3|TRBV12-3/TRBV12-4
CASSPRGGGTDTEYF
TGTGCCAGCAGCCCCCGAGGTGGGGGCACAGATACGGAGTATTTT
>TRBD2|15|NA|TRBJ2-1|TRBV20-1
CSLSSGTTVHVEQFF
TGCAGTCTATCTTCCGGGACTACCGTACATGTTGAGCAGTTCTTC
>TRBD1|14|NA|TRBJ2-5|TRBV5-1
CASRPGTGKETQYF
TGCGCCAGCAGGCCCGGGACAGGGAAAGAGACCCAGTACTTC
>NA|14|many|TRBJ2-6|TRBV4-3
CASSQDSGANVLTF
TGCGCCAGCAGCCAAGACTCTGGGGCCAACGTCCTGACTTTC
>NA|13|NA|TRBJ1-1|TRBV6-5
CASSYSTGTEAFF
TGTGCCAGCAGTTACTCGACCGGCACTGAAGCTTTCTTT
>NA|18|NA|TRBJ2-5|TRBV28
CASRPNLGRVISFETQYF
TGTGCCAGCAGACCCAACCTAGGACGGGTGATAAGTTTCGAGACCCAGTACTTC
>TRBD1|16|NA|TRBJ1-2|TRBV4-3
CASSHVDRDRGYGYTF
TGCGCCAGCAGCCATGTAGACCGGGACAGGGGGTATGGCTACACCTTC
>NA|12|few|TRBJ1-2|TRBV4-1
CASSQDNRKYTF
TGCGCCAGCAGCCAAGACAACAGGAAGTACACCTTC
>NA|13|once|TRBJ2-7|TRBV5-1
CASSPEASREQYF
TGCGCCAGCAGCCCCGAGGCCTCGCGCGAGCAGTACTTC
>NA|11|NA|TRBJ1-1|TRBV3-1
CASSWNTEAFF
TGTGCCAGCAGCTGGAACACTGAAGCTTTCTTT
>TRBD1|12|NA|TRBJ2-5|TRBV25-1
CASSQGGWEQYF
TGTGCCAGCAGCCAAGGGGGCTGGGAGCAGTACTTC
>TRBD2|16|NA|TRBJ2-5|TRBV7-2
CASSLTSGGAGETQYF
TGTGCCAGCAGCTTGACTAGCGGGGGGGCCGGCGAGACCCAGTACTTC
>TRBD1|14|NA|TRBJ2-3|TRBV29-1
CSVTTRTGSDTQYF
TGCAGCGTTACCACCCGGACAGGCAGCGATACGCAGTATTTT
>TRBD2|18|few|TRBJ2-5|TRBV6-1
CASRTGRAAARRQETQYF
TGTGCCAGCAGAACCGGGAGGGCAGCCGCGCGTCGCCAAGAGACCCAGTACTTC
>NA|16|NA|TRBJ2-3|TRBV7-9
CASSPTGHWGTDTQYF
TGTGCCAGCAGTCCGACAGGTCACTGGGGCACAGATACGCAGTATTTT
>TRBD2|16|NA|TRBJ2-7|TRBV20-1
CSARLIKRGSSYEQYF
TGCAGTGCTAGACTGATCAAGCGGGGGAGCTCCTACGAGCAGTACTTC
>TRBD1|13|NA|TRBJ2-3|TRBV7-2
CASRGDRGDTQYF
TGTGCCAGCAGAGGGGACAGGGGAGATACGCAGTATTTT
>NA|11|NA|TRBJ2-2|TRBV29-1
CSGRVTGELFF
TGCAGCGGCAGGGTCACCGGGGAGCTGTTTTTT
>TRBD2|16|few|TRBJ2-3|TRBV12-3/TRBV12-4
CASIPRGGSLTDTQYF
TGTGCCAGCATCCCTCGGGGGGGGTCTTTGACAGATACGCAGTATTTT
>TRBD1|16|NA|TRBJ2-5|TRBV7-2
CASGLRGDRGKETQYF
TGTGCCAGCGGACTTCGAGGGGACAGGGGTAAAGAGACCCAGTACTTC
>NA|15|NA|TRBJ2-7|TRBV3-1
CASSQDRVAGNEQYF
TGTGCCAGCAGCCAAGATCGGGTCGCTGGGAACGAGCAGTACTTC
>NA|17|few|TRBJ1-1|TRBV20-1
CSAEGTFMTALNTEAFF
TGCAGTGCTGAGGGGACATTTATGACAGCTCTGAACACTGAAGCTTTCTTT
>NA|13|many|TRBJ2-1|TRBV12-3/TRBV12-4
CASRQFSYNEQFF
TGTGCCAGCCGGCAATTTTCCTACAATGAGCAGTTCTTC
>TRBD1|13|NA|TRBJ1-1|TRBV20-1
CSAAQGAATEAFF
TGCAGTGCTGCTCAGGGGGCGGCGACTGAAGCTTTCTTT
>TRBD1|16|NA|TRBJ1-2|TRBV20-1
CSARPQPGNRGRGYTF
TGCAGTGCTAGACCCCAACCGGGAAACAGGGGGCGCGGCTACACCTTC
>NA|16|once|TRBJ2-2|TRBV2
CASSVQGKPPTGELFF
TGTGCCAGCAGTGTACAGGGAAAGCCACCAACCGGGGAGCTGTTTTTT
>TRBD2|15|once|TRBJ2-3|TRBV20-1
CSARIMAGVADTQYF
TGCAGTGCTAGAATTATGGCGGGAGTGGCAGATACGCAGTATTTT
>NA|14|NA|TRBJ2-7|TRBV7-9
CASSSPTRPYEQYF
TGTGCCAGCAGCTCCCCCACCAGGCCGTACGAGCAGTACTTC
>NA|17|few|TRBJ2-7|TRBV4-3
CASSQGLVSGARDEQYF
TGCGCCAGCAGCCAAGGGTTAGTGTCAGGGGCTCGGGACGAGCAGTACTTC
>NA|14|NA|TRBJ1-1|TRBV4-3
CASSQTNGGTEAFF
TGCGCCAGCAGCCAAACCAATGGGGGCACTGAAGCTTTCTTT
>NA|14|NA|TRBJ1-4|TRBV12-3/TRBV12-4
CASSKMPLNEKLFF
TGTGCCAGCAGTAAAATGCCCCTTAATGAAAAACTGTTTTTT
>NA|12|NA|TRBJ1-6|TRBV12-3/TRBV12-4
CASQADNSPLHF
TGTGCCAGCCAGGCGGATAATTCACCCCTCCACTTT
>TRBD1|19|few|TRBJ1-2|TRBV24-1
CATSDLVRDSQPPRFGYTF
TGTGCCACCAGTGATTTGGTACGGGACAGCCAACCCCCACGTTTTGGCTACACCTTC
>NA|17|NA|TRBJ1-2|TRBV7-9
CASSSYFQSTGDYGYTF
TGTGCCAGCAGCTCCTACTTCCAATCGACAGGAGACTATGGCTACACCTTC
>TRBD2|14|NA|TRBJ2-7|TRBV29-1
CSVPGLAGRDEQYF
TGCAGCGTCCCGGGACTAGCGGGCCGGGACGAGCAGTACTTC
>NA|15|few|TRBJ2-1|TRBV7-9
CASTQGEGLYNEQFF
TGTGCCAGCACCCAGGGTGAGGGACTCTACAATGAGCAGTTCTTC
>TRBD2|19|NA|TRBJ2-3|TRBV11-2
CASSLVGIRTSGSTDTQYF
TGTGCCAGCAGCTTAGTGGGGATTAGGACTAGCGGAAGCACAGATACGCAGTATTTT
>TRBD1|15|NA|TRBJ1-5|TRBV6-2/TRBV6-3
CASRNIQGKGQPQHF
TGTGCCAGCAGGAACATACAGGGGAAGGGTCAGCCCCAGCATTTT
>TRBD1|17|NA|TRBJ2-6|TRBV5-1
CASIHGQGPSGANVRTF
TGCGCCAGCATCCACGGACAGGGCCCCTCTGGGGCCAACGTCCGGACTTTC
>NA|13|NA|TRBJ2-1|TRBV27
CASSLTPTNEQFF
TGTGCCAGCAGTTTAACCCCTACCAACGAGCAGTTCTTC
>NA|13|NA|TRBJ1-2|TRBV20-1
CSARPDISPGYTF
TGCAGTGCTAGGCCGGACATCTCTCCGGGCTACACCTTC
>TRBD1|14|NA|TRBJ2-1|TRBV6-1
CASNPRDSRYKQFF
TGTGCCAGCAATCCCCGGGACAGTCGATATAAGCAGTTCTTC
>NA|15|many|TRBJ2-7|TRBV6-2/TRBV6-3
CASSPARTPSYEQYF
TGTGCCAGCAGTCCAGCTCGGACACCCTCCTACGAGCAGTACTTC
>NA|13|NA|TRBJ2-1|TRBV7-9
CASMAKGYNEQFF
TGTGCCAGCATGGCGAAGGGTTACAATGAGCAGTTCTTC
>NA|15|NA|TRBJ2-5|TRBV6-6
CASMVFLGRPETQYF
TGTGCCAGCATGGTCTTTTTAGGCAGACCAGAGACCCAGTACTTC
>NA|12|NA|TRBJ1-1|TRBV27
CASIRAVDEAFF
TGTGCCAGCATCCGGGCCGTTGATGAAGCTTTCTTT
>TRBD2|13|few|TRBJ2-1|TRBV5-1
CASSWAGDNEQFF
TGCGCCAGCAGCTGGGCGGGGGACAATGAGCAGTTCTTC
>NA|13|few|TRBJ2-1|TRBV6-5
CASHDLSYNEQFF
TGTGCCAGCCATGACCTCTCCTACAATGAGCAGTTCTTC
>NA|13|NA|TRBJ2-3|TRBV3-1
CASSQAGPDTQYF
TGTGCCAGCAGCCAAGCGGGGCCAGATACGCAGTATTTT